This T cell receptor (beta chain) is from a study of T cell changes during pregnancy in multiple sclerosis. Profiled with immunoSEQ multiplex PCR; TCRdb holds only in-frame clones, not every one. Among under 75,000 clones, under 95% were seen once, and the ten largest hold about 0.49%. CDR3 length equals 16 residues. The germline V gene has CDR1 GTSNPN and CDR2 SVGIG (reference sequence). J was trimmed by 1 base and V by 1 base; bases with no gene match: 7. The sequencing here drew on CD4+ T cells from peripheral blood mononuclear cells, taken after pregnancy. The chain employs TRBV30 and TRBJ1-3; 7 bases line up with TRBD1. This clonotype was obtained from a female donor in good health, enrolled as a control in a pregnancy study. The CDR3 loop is CAWSATGVWSGNTIYF. CDR3 in DNA: TGTGCCTGGAGTGCTACAGGGGTCTGGTCTGGAAACACCATATATTTT.